Given below is one TCR beta chain in context. The antigen is not known. The sample originates from a study of beta chain features in type 1 diabetes. Study results and limitations: Insertion counts at VDJ junctions were lower in type 1 diabetes patients, who also showed more deletions there. It was not settled here whether HLA type affects TCRB rearrangement. Moderately but significantly shorter TCRB CDR3s were found in Type 1 diabetes patients in all four CD4+ subsets.

Sequencing targeted expressed TCRB transcripts, as all isolated RNA had been reverse transcribed. The method was immunoSEQ multiplex PCR; TCRdb's version includes in-frame clones alone and lacks a portion of them. Of roughly 400,000 clones listed, less than 15% are singletons. Isolation of CD4+ naive, central memory, regulatory and stem cell-like memory cells was achieved by sorting via CD45RO/CCR7/CD25/CD127/CD95/CD27. Germline CDR1 and CDR2: DFQATT and SNEGSKA (reference sequence). V was shortened by 4 bases and J by 8 bases, with 9 bases between the two germline ends. The CDR3 contains 11 residues.

V is TRBV20-1 and J is TRBJ2-1; unclear D gene. Input material: naive CD4+ T cells from blood. The clonotype was recovered from a woman in her late teens or twenties in good health. CDR3 region: CSANKADEQFF. CDR3 coding DNA: TGCAGTGCTAATAAGGCGGATGAGCAGTTCTTC.